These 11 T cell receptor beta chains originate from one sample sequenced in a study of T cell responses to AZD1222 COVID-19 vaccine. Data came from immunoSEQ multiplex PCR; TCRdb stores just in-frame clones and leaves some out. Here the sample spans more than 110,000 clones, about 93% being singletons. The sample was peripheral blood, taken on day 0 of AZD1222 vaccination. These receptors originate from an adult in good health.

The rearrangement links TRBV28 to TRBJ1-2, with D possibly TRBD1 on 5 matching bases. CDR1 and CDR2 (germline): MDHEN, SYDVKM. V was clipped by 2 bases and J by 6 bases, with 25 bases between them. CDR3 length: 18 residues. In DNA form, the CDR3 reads TGTGCCAGCAGTTTAGCGCATATTGGGGAGTCAGGGAGGAATGGCTACACCTTC. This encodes CASSLAHIGESGRNGYTF.

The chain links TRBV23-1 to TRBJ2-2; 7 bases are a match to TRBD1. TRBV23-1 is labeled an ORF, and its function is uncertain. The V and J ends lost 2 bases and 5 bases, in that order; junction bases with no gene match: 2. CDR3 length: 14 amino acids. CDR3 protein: CASSQGTVTGELFF. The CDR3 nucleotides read TGCGCCAGCAGTCAAGGGACAGTTACCGGGGAGCTGTTTTTT.

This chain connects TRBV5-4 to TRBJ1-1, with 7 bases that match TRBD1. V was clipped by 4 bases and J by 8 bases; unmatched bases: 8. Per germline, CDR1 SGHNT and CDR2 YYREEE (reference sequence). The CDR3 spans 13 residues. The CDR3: CASSLDRAREAFF. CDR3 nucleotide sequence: TGTGCCAGCAGCCTCGACAGGGCTAGAGAAGCTTTCTTT.

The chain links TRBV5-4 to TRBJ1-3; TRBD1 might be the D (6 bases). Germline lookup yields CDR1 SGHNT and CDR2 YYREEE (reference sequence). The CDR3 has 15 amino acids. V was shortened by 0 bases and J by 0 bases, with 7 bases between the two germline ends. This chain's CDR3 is CASSLAGVSGNTIYF. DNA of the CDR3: TGTGCCAGCAGCTTGGCAGGGGTCTCTGGAAACACCATATATTTT.

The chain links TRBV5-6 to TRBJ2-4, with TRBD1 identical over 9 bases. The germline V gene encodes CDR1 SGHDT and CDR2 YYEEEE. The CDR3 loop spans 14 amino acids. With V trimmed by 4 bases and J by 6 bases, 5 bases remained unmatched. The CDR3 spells CASSAGTGLNIQYF. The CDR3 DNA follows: TGTGCCAGCAGCGCCGGGACAGGGCTAAACATTCAGTACTTC.

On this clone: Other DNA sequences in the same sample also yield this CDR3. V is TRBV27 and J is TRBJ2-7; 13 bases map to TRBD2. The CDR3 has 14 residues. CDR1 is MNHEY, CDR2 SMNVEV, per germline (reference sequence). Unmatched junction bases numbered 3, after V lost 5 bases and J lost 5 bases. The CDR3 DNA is TGTGCCAGCAGTCCGGGACTAGCGGGAAACGAGCAGTACTTC. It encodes CASSPGLAGNEQYF.

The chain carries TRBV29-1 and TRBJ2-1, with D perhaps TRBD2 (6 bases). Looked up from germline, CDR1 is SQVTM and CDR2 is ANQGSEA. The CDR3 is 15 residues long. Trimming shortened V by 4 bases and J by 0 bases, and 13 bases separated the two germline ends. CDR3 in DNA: TGCAGCGTTGTCAAGCGGGTGGGCTCCTACAATGAGCAGTTCTTC. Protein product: CSVVKRVGSYNEQFF.

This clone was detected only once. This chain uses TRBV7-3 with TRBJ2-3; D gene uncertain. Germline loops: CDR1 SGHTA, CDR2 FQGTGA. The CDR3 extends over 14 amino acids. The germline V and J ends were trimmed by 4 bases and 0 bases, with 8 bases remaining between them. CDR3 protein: CASSSTPSTDTQYF. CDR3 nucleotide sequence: TGTGCCAGCAGCTCGACTCCGAGCACAGATACGCAGTATTTT.

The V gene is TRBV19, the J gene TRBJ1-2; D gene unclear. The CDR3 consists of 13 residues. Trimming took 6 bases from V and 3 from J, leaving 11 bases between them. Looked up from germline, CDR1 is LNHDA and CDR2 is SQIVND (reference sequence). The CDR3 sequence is CASSLDLDYGYTF. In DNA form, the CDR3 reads TGTGCCAGTAGCCTCGACCTAGACTATGGCTACACCTTC.

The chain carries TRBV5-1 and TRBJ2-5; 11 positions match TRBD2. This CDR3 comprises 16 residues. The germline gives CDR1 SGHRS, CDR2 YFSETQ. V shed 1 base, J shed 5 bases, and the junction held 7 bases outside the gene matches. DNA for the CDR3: TGCGCCAGCAGCTTGATCGGGCTAGCGGGAGGTGAGACCCAGTACTTC. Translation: CASSLIGLAGGETQYF.

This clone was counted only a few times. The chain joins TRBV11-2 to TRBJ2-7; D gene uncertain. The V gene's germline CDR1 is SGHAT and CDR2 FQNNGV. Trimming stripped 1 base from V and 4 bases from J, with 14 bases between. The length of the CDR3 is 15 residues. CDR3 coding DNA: TGTGCCAGCAGCTTAGGGGCGTGGGGATTATACGAGCAGTACTTC. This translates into CASSLGAWGLYEQYF.